One sample yielded the 22 T cell receptor beta chains listed below, sequenced in a study of beta chain bispecific antibodies for T cell cancers (dated by TCRdb to 2020 to 2022). General conclusions and limits of the study: Leukemia cell line cells were mixed with normal T cells in each sequenced sample, and most of the targeted TRBV signal was derived from the leukemia cells rather than from the normal T cells.

T cells were expanded from blood mononuclear cells for about 3 days with either the anti-CD3 antibody OKT3 or CD3/CD28 Dynabeads. No antigen has been identified for these receptors. Library creation used 5' RACE. The public sequencing data were trimmed at Q25 with fastp and processed into clonotypes with MiXCR by TCRdb, which kept only in-frame beta chains. For every CDR3 protein sequence, its rows merge into one entry that carries the most common genes and DNA. The sample table contains approximately 20,000 distinct CDR3 sequences; only one count was recorded for about 2.7% of them. Roughly 29% of the sample is in the top ten clones. The sample comprised healthy donor T cells cultured with leukemia cells. The receptors originated from a human donor in good health. Some clones in this sample may be carry-over from other donors' samples.

The table lists this clonotype with many counts. This chain connects TRBV28 to TRBJ2-7, with 7 nucleotides matching TRBD1. There are 14 residues in the CDR3. The ends lost 4 bases at V and 7 bases at J; junction bases unmatched: 10. CDR1 is MDHEN, CDR2 SYDVKM, per germline. The CDR3 nucleotides are TGTGCCAGCAGTTCACGGGACAGCCTTCTTGAGCAGTACTTC. As protein: CASSSRDSLLEQYF.

This clonotype was seen many times. The V call is TRBV10-3, the J call TRBJ2-5, with TRBD2 identical over 7 bases. Germline values: CDR1 ENHRY, CDR2 SYGVKD. V lost 4 bases, J lost 2 bases, and 4 bases stayed unmatched. This CDR3 has 14 amino acids. The CDR3 loop reads CAISAGLPQETQYF. Here the CDR3 DNA reads TGTGCCATCAGTGCGGGACTACCTCAAGAGACCCAGTACTTC.

This clonotype appeared a few times. The gene calls are TRBV5-6 and TRBJ1-2, with 8 bases that match TRBD1. CDR3 length: 15 residues. J gave up 4 bases and V 3 bases, and 8 bases lay outside the gene matches. Germline V gene lookup returns CDR1 SGHDT and CDR2 YYEEEE. CDR3 bases: TGTGCCAGCAGCTCCACAGGGGGATCTGGCTATGGCTACACCTTC. Its translation: CASSSTGGSGYGYTF. Looking up the rest from reference TRBV5-6 and TRBJ1-2 gives the full variable domain: DAGVTQSPTHLIKTRGQQVTLRCSPKSGHDTVSWYQQALGQGPQFIFQYYEEEERQRGNFPDRFSGHQFPNYSSELNVNALLLGDSALYLCASSSTGGSGYGYTFGSGTRLTVV.

This clonotype is deemed medium-sized. This chain's CDR3 is CAIRRSGDLYNEQFF. The CDR3 coding sequence is TGTGCCATCAGGAGGAGCGGGGACCTCTACAATGAGCAGTTCTTC. The chain combines TRBV10-3 with TRBJ2-1; the match to TRBD2 covers 7 bases. The germline CDR1 and CDR2 sequences are ENHRY and SYGVKD. V lost 6 bases to trimming and J lost 3 bases; unmatched junction nucleotides: 8. This CDR3 comprises 15 residues.

This clonotype has at least ten counts. This chain uses TRBV28 with TRBJ1-5; D perhaps matches TRBD1 (6 bases). Germline V gene sequence: CDR1 MDHEN, CDR2 SYDVKM. CDR3 size: 14 residues. V lost 4 bases and J 3 bases, leaving 10 bases between the germline ends. The CDR3 region has the DNA TGTGCCAGCAGTTATGACAGGAACAATCAGCCCCAGCATTTT. Its protein product is CASSYDRNNQPQHF.

Many counts were recorded for this clonotype. The chain combines TRBV4-1 with TRBJ2-7; D perhaps matches TRBD2 (7 bases). The CDR3 is 18 residues long. Trimming cost V 2 bases and J 6 bases, with 26 bases left between them. The germline gives CDR1 MGHRA, CDR2 YSYEKL. The CDR3 nucleotides read TGCGCCAGCAGCCAACTAATCGCGGGCTCGGGGGGCGGGCGCGAGCAGTACTTC. It translates to CASSQLIAGSGGGREQYF.

The table lists this clonotype with many counts. The chain combines TRBV7-6 with TRBJ2-1; D unresolved. The germline CDR1 and CDR2 sequences are SGHVS and FNYEAQ. The CDR3 extends over 12 amino acids. V shed 4 bases and J shed 8 bases, with 9 bases lying between them. The CDR3, as DNA: TGTGCCAGCAGCTCGGGCCGCCATGAGCAGTTCTTC. Protein: CASSSGRHEQFF. The full variable domain, in which reference TRBV7-6 and TRBJ2-1 provide the parts outside the CDR3, is GAGVSQSPRYKVTKRGQDVALRCDPISGHVSLYWYRQALGQGPEFLTYFNYEAQQDKSGLPNDRFSAERPEGSISTLTIQRTEQRDSAMYRCASSSGRHEQFFGPGTRLTVL.

This clonotype showed up many times. This CDR3 is CSARSRAVSNEQFF. CDR3 DNA sequence: TGCAGTGCTAGAAGTCGAGCGGTCTCAAATGAGCAGTTCTTC. This rearrangement joins TRBV20-1 to TRBJ2-1, with D possibly TRBD2 on 5 matching bases. CDR1 DFQATT and CDR2 SNEGSKA come from the germline V gene (reference sequence). The V end lost 2 bases, the J end lost 7 bases, and 15 bases lay between the germline ends. CDR3 size: 14 residues.

This clonotype was detected many times. The chain joins TRBV5-1 to TRBJ2-1; 8 bases match TRBD2. Germline V lookup: CDR1 SGHRS, CDR2 YFSETQ. The CDR3 has 15 residues. The trim removed 0 bases at V and 7 bases at J, leaving 6 bases unmatched. CDR3 nucleotides: TGCGCCAGCAGCTTGGTTGATAGCGGGGCAAATGAGCAGTTCTTC. Translation: CASSLVDSGANEQFF. The full variable domain, its missing parts supplied by reference TRBV5-1 and TRBJ2-1, is KAGVTQTPRYLIKTRGQQVTLSCSPISGHRSVSWYQQTPGQGLQFLFEYFSETQRNKGNFPGRFSGRQFSNSRSEMNVSTLELGDSALYLCASSLVDSGANEQFFGPGTRLTVL.

This clonotype was seen many times. The rearrangement uses TRBV20-1 and TRBJ2-7; no reliable D call. There are 10 residues in the CDR3. V lost 4 bases and J lost 4, with 5 bases in between. Per the germline V gene, CDR1 is DFQATT and CDR2 is SNEGSKA (reference sequence). CDR3 amino acids: CSATGYEQYF. The DNA for the CDR3 is TGCAGTGCTACTGGGTACGAGCAGTACTTC.

This clonotype is judged medium-sized. The V call is TRBV5-1, the J call TRBJ1-2; D is ambiguous. Trimming pared 5 bases from V and 4 bases from J, leaving 12 bases between. The CDR3 contains 13 residues. Germline V gene sequence: CDR1 SGHRS, CDR2 YFSETQ. In DNA form, the CDR3 reads TGCGCCAGCAGGTTAGAGGGTACCTATGGCTACACCTTC. Protein product: CASRLEGTYGYTF.

In this sample, this clonotype turned up many times. This chain links TRBV3-1 with TRBJ1-1; D remains ambiguous. The germline CDR1 and CDR2 sequences are LGHDT and YNNKEL (reference sequence). V gave up 0 bases and J gave up 1 base, with 9 bases separating them. This CDR3 is built from 15 residues. This chain's CDR3 is CASSQEPDGNTEAFF. For the CDR3, the DNA is TGTGCCAGCAGCCAAGAGCCAGACGGGAACACTGAAGCTTTCTTT.

The CDR3 region has the DNA TGTGCCAGCAGTTTGGGGGGCCGTGGAAACACCATATATTTT. Translated, it gives CASSLGGRGNTIYF. The chain uses TRBV12-3 or TRBV12-4 and TRBJ1-3; TRBD1 is a possible D gene (6 bases). There are 14 residues in the CDR3. The V end was cut by 3 bases, the J end by 3 bases, with 9 bases between.

This clonotype was seen many times. In nucleotides, the CDR3 is TGTGCTAGTGGTTCCCCCGGGCAGATCGGCTCTGGAAACACCATATATTTT. As protein: CASGSPGQIGSGNTIYF. The J gene is TRBJ1-3, the V gene TRBV12-5; D gene unclear. The CDR3 loop spans 17 amino acids. Germline V gives CDR1 LGHNT, CDR2 FRNRAP. Trimming took off 4 bases at V and 0 bases at J, with 16 bases between the two ends.

The sample holds many counts of this clonotype. The chain recombines TRBV27 with TRBJ1-4, with D possibly matching TRBD1 (6 bases). The germline V gene has CDR1 MNHEY and CDR2 SMNVEV (reference sequence). The V end lost 6 bases, the J end lost 2 bases, and 13 bases lay between the germline ends. CDR3 length: 15 residues. CDR3 residues: CASRSTGRTNEKLFF. The CDR3 region has the DNA TGTGCCAGCAGATCTACAGGGAGGACTAATGAAAAACTGTTTTTT. The full variable domain, completed using reference TRBV27 and TRBJ1-4, is EAQVTQNPRYLITVTGKKLTVTCSQNMNHEYMSWYRQDPGLGLRQIYYSMNVEVTDKGDVPEGYKVSRKEKRNFPLILESPSPNQTSLYFCASRSTGRTNEKLFFGSGTQLSVL.

This clonotype was recorded at least ten times. V gene TRBV28 combines with J gene TRBJ1-3; D is unresolved. The CDR3 runs 14 residues. Trimming cost V 6 bases and J 1 base, with 10 bases left between them. CDR1 MDHEN and CDR2 SYDVKM come from the germline V gene. The CDR3, as DNA: TGTGCCAGCAGCCTCGATTCGTCTGGAAACACCATATATTTT. Encoded protein: CASSLDSSGNTIYF. The full variable domain, its missing parts supplied by reference TRBV28 and TRBJ1-3, is DVKVTQSSRYLVKRTGEKVFLECVQDMDHENMFWYRQDPGLGLRLIYFSYDVKMKEKGDIPEGYSVSREKKERFSLILESASTNQTSMYLCASSLDSSGNTIYFGEGSWLTVV.

This clonotype appeared many times. The chain uses TRBV3-1 and TRBJ2-7; TRBD2 matches 11 bases. The CDR3 is 17 amino acids. Germline CDR1 reads LGHDT; CDR2 reads YNNKEL (reference sequence). After removal of 4 bases from V and 0 bases from J, the junction contained 8 bases not matched to a gene. The chain's CDR3 is CASSRGTSGSSSYEQYF. The CDR3 nucleotides read TGTGCCAGCAGCCGCGGGACTAGCGGTTCGAGCTCCTACGAGCAGTACTTC.

This clonotype was counted many times. V usage is TRBV19 and J usage is TRBJ2-1, with D maybe TRBD1 (6 bases). CDR3 length: 15 amino acids. Germline CDR1 and CDR2: LNHDA and SQIVND (reference sequence). Trimming removed 6 bases from V and 0 bases from J, with 12 bases in between. The DNA for the CDR3 is TGTGCCAGTAGAGAAGGACAGACCTCCTACAATGAGCAGTTCTTC. Protein product: CASREGQTSYNEQFF.

This clonotype was seen many times. The CDR3 coding sequence is TGTGCCAGCACCTATTCTGGCCCGACAGGGGAGCTGTTTTTT. As protein: CASTYSGPTGELFF. The chain has TRBV27 and TRBJ2-2; no clear D. CDR1 is MNHEY, CDR2 SMNVEV, per germline (reference sequence). Trimming removed 7 bases from V and 8 bases from J, with 17 bases in between. The CDR3 consists of 14 residues.

This clonotype appeared many times. V usage is TRBV4-1 and J usage is TRBJ1-2; no reliable D call. Trimming shortened V by 0 bases and J by 4 bases, and 3 bases separated the two germline ends. The CDR3 is 12 residues long. Germline assignment: CDR1 MGHRA and CDR2 YSYEKL. The CDR3 loop is CASSQDRYGYTF. Written as DNA, the CDR3 is TGCGCCAGCAGCCAAGATCGCTATGGCTACACCTTC.

This clonotype was picked up a small number of times. The chain uses TRBV15 and TRBJ2-1, with 8 nucleotides matching TRBD1. This CDR3 comprises 19 residues. The trim removed 1 base at V and 0 bases at J, leaving 11 bases unmatched. Germline V lookup: CDR1 LNHNV, CDR2 YYDKDF (reference sequence). CDR3: CATSRGFSLDRGSYNEQFF. The CDR3 DNA reads TGTGCCACCAGCAGAGGATTTTCACTCGACAGGGGCTCCTACAATGAGCAGTTCTTC.

This clonotype was seen at least ten times. The chain combines TRBV5-1 with TRBJ2-5; D gene uncertain. Per the germline V gene, CDR1 is SGHRS and CDR2 is YFSETQ. There are 14 residues in the CDR3. Trimming left V 4 bases short and J 1 base short, with 11 bases between. The CDR3 DNA is TGCGCCAGCAGCCGTGACTGGTCCCAAGAGACCCAGTACTTC. Encoded protein: CASSRDWSQETQYF.